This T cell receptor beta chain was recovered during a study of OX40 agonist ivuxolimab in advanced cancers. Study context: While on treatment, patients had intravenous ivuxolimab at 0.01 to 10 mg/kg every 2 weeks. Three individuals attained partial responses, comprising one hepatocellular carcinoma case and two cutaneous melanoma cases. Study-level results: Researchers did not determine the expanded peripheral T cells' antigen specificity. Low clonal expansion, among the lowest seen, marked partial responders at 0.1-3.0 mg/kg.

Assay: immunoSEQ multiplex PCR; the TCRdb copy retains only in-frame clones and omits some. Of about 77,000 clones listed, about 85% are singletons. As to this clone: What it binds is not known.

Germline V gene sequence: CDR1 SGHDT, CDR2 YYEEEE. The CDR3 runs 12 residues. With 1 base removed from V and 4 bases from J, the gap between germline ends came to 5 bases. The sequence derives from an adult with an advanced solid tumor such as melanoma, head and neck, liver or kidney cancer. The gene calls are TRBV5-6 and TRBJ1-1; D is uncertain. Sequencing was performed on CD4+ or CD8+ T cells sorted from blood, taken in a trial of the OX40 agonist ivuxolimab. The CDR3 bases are TGTGCCAGCAGCTTGCAGACCACTGAAGCTTTCTTT. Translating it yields CASSLQTTEAFF.